One and the same sample provided the 4 T cell receptor beta chains below, sequenced in a study of CD8 T cells in Susac syndrome. When the RNA was reverse transcribed, random hexamers were used with an input of about 0.5 to 1 ug. TCRdb called the immunoSEQ multiplex PCR reads again in MiXCR, with one record for every CDR3 protein. The data hold tens of thousands of distinct CDR3 sequences, with 95% observed a single time. Sequenced: CD8+ T cells from PBMCs. The receptors shown here come from a human donor with Susac syndrome.

The J gene is TRBJ2-1, the V gene TRBV20-1, with 7 nucleotides matching TRBD1. This CDR3 is 12 amino acids long. V lost 7 bases to trimming and J lost 6 bases; unmatched junction nucleotides: 6. Germline values: CDR1 DFQATT, CDR2 SNEGSKA (reference sequence). The CDR3 protein is CSVRQGSNEQFF. The CDR3 DNA reads TGCAGTGTTCGACAGGGTTCCAATGAGCAGTTCTTC.

The gene calls are TRBV27 and TRBJ1-1; D uncertain. Germline assignment: CDR1 MNHEY and CDR2 SMNVEV (reference sequence). V was shortened by 6 bases and J by 0 bases, with 11 bases between the two germline ends. The CDR3 runs to 14 residues. This CDR3 reads CASRPGLMNTEAFF. CDR3 coding DNA: TGTGCCAGCAGGCCAGGCCTCATGAACACTGAAGCTTTCTTT.

This sequence joins TRBV30 and TRBJ2-1, with TRBD1 matching 7 bases. Germline-derived CDR1 and CDR2 are GTSNPN and SVGIG (reference sequence). This CDR3 is 14 amino acids long. Losses at the gene ends were 0 bases for V and 2 bases for J; bases not matched to a gene: 1. The CDR3 here is CAWSVQGAYNEQFF. CDR3 coding DNA: TGTGCCTGGAGTGTCCAGGGGGCCTACAATGAGCAGTTCTTC. Filled out from reference TRBV30 and TRBJ2-1, the complete variable domain reads SQTIHQWPATLVQPVGSPLSLECTVEGTSNPNLYWYRQAAGRGLQLLFYSVGIGQISSEVPQNLSASRPQDRQFILSSKKLLLSDSGFYLCAWSVQGAYNEQFFGPGTRLTVL.

The chain combines TRBV14 with TRBJ2-1; D is ambiguous. This CDR3 spans 14 amino acids. CDR1 SGHDN and CDR2 FVKESK come from the germline V gene. The V and J ends lost 0 bases and 4 bases respectively, with 7 bases between them. Written as DNA, the CDR3 is TGTGCCAGCAGCCAAGAAGCAGAATACAATGAGCAGTTCTTC. Protein: CASSQEAEYNEQFF.